The T cell receptor (beta chain) described here comes from a study of PD-L1 blockade in urothelial cancer. Study-wide background: Patients' prior chemotherapy regimens numbered 0 to 3.

Concerning this clone itself: Its antigen is unidentified.

With 1 base clipped from V and 6 bases from J, the junction kept 3 bases outside the gene matches. Germline V gene sequence: CDR1 SGHTA, CDR2 FQGNSA. The CDR3 consists of 15 residues. Study findings and constraints: Tumor-associated blood clones were expanded more by durable-benefit patients at 3 weeks.

Time point given: pretreatment peripheral blood. Patients had urothelial carcinoma that was locally advanced or metastatic. Spiked synthetic TCR analogs estimated absolute template abundance per PCR. The method was immunoSEQ multiplex PCR; TCRdb's version includes in-frame clones alone and lacks a portion of them. There are 43,000 or so clones in the sample; 75% to 85% occur only once, and around 15% lies in the top ten. The chain couples TRBV7-2 to TRBJ2-7; 13 bases map to TRBD2. This receptor was obtained from a man in his sixties with urothelial cancer. This specimen was PBMCs, taken around atezolizumab (anti-PD-L1) treatment. The CDR3 nucleotides are TGTGCCAGCAGCTTAGAAACTAGCGGGGGGGGCGAGCAGTACTTC. As protein: CASSLETSGGGEQYF.